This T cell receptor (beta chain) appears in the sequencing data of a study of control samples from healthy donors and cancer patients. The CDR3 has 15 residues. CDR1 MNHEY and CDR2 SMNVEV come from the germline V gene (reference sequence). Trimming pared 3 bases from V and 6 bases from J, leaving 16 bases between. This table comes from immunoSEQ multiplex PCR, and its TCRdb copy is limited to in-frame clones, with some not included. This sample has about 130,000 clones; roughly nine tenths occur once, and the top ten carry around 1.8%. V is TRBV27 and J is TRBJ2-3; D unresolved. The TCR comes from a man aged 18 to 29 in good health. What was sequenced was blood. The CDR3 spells CASSFSRKSTDTQYF. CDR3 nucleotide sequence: TGTGCCAGCAGTTTCTCCAGGAAGTCCACGGATACGCAGTATTTT.